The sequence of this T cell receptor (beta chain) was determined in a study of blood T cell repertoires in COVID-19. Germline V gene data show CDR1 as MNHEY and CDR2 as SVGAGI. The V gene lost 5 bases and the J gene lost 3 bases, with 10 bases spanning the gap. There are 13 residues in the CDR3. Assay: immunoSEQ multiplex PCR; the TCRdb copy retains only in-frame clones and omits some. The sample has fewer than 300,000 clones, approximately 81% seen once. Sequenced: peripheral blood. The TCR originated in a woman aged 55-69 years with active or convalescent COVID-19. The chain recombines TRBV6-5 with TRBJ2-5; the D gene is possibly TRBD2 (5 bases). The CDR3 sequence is CASSPTRKETQYF. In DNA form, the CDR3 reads TGTGCCAGCAGTCCAACTAGGAAAGAGACCCAGTACTTC.